These 9 T cell receptor beta chains were all obtained from the same sample, sequenced in a study of T cell repertoires and Cas9 in healthy adults. Only in-frame clones appear in the TCRdb table, and some are missing; sequencing was by immunoSEQ multiplex PCR. Among under 25,000 clones, about 92% were seen once, and the ten largest hold around 0.71%. The material sequenced was CD4+ effector T cells (CD127+, CD25-, CD137-, CD154-) from PBMCs; culture status not recorded. These TCRs come from a human donor in good health.

V is TRBV6-1 and J is TRBJ2-7; D gene unclear. Germline values: CDR1 MNHNS, CDR2 SASEGT. The CDR3 has 13 residues. Trimming took 0 bases from V and 0 from J, leaving 3 bases between them. CDR3 protein: CASSEAPSYEQYF. The DNA of the CDR3 is TGTGCCAGCAGTGAAGCGCCCTCCTACGAGCAGTACTTC.

V is TRBV11-3 and J is TRBJ2-7, with 8 nucleotides matching TRBD1. The germline CDR1 and CDR2 sequences are SGHNT and YENEEA. This CDR3 has 14 amino acids. Trimming at V came to 4 bases and at J to 0 bases, leaving 2 bases not matched to a gene. CDR3: CASSSGQGSYEQYF. As DNA, the CDR3 is TGTGCCAGCAGCTCAGGACAGGGCTCCTACGAGCAGTACTTC.

This clone was seen a single time. The V gene is TRBV5-1, the J gene TRBJ2-7; the match to TRBD1 covers 9 bases. The CDR3 covers 14 residues. After removal of 4 bases from V and 1 base from J, the junction contained 3 bases not matched to a gene. Germline V gene lookup returns CDR1 SGHRS and CDR2 YFSETQ. The CDR3 loop is CASSADRGSYEQYF. CDR3 nucleotides: TGCGCCAGCAGCGCGGACAGGGGATCCTACGAGCAGTACTTC.

This sequence joins TRBV25-1 and TRBJ1-5; 8 positions agree with TRBD1. Germline CDR1 and CDR2: MGHDK and SYGVNS. The trim removed 4 bases at V and 5 bases at J, leaving 4 bases unmatched. This CDR3 is 14 amino acids long. The CDR3 region has the DNA TGTGCCAGCAGTGCGTCAGGGGGCTATCAGCCCCAGCATTTT. It codes for CASSASGGYQPQHF.

The chain joins TRBV4-1 to TRBJ2-7; 8 nucleotides agree with TRBD2. CDR1 and CDR2 (germline): MGHRA, YSYEKL. This CDR3 region has 16 residues. The V and J ends lost 0 bases and 4 bases, in that order; junction bases with no gene match: 8. DNA for the CDR3: TGCGCCAGCAGCCAAGATCGTGATAGCGGGGATTACGAGCAGTACTTC. This encodes CASSQDRDSGDYEQYF.

The V gene is TRBV5-1, the J gene TRBJ2-2, with TRBD1 as a possible D gene (5 bases). Germline-derived CDR1 and CDR2 are SGHRS and YFSETQ. V was shortened by 0 bases and J by 4 bases, with 10 bases between the two germline ends. This CDR3 is built from 15 residues. The CDR3 coding sequence is TGCGCCAGCAGCTTGGCGGCAGGGTTCACCGGGGAGCTGTTTTTT. Protein: CASSLAAGFTGELFF.

This clone has just one count. This rearrangement joins TRBV6-5 to TRBJ2-2; no reliable D call. V lost 5 bases to trimming and J lost 5 bases, with 9 bases between them. Germline loops: CDR1 MNHEY, CDR2 SVGAGI. CDR3 size: 13 residues. The CDR3 DNA reads TGTGCCAGCAGTCGAGGCTCGACCGGGGAGCTGTTTTTT. The encoded protein is CASSRGSTGELFF.

DNA of the CDR3: TGCGCCAGCTCCTACGGGGGCGGACCGAACACTGAAGCTTTCTTT. Its protein is CASSYGGGPNTEAFF. This chain links TRBV5-1 with TRBJ1-1; tentative D call: TRBD1 (6 bases). Trimming pared 7 bases from V and 1 base from J, leaving 17 bases between. There are 15 residues in the CDR3. Germline-derived CDR1 and CDR2 are SGHRS and YFSETQ.

The rearrangement uses TRBV6-5 and TRBJ2-1, with 8 bases fitting TRBD1. This CDR3 has 12 residues. V lost 8 bases to trimming and J lost 9 bases; unmatched junction nucleotides: 6. CDR1 and CDR2 (germline): MNHEY, SVGAGI. CDR3 nucleotides: TGTGCCAGCCGGACAGGGATGGGTGAGCAGTTCTTC. This sequence encodes CASRTGMGEQFF.